A selection of T cell receptor beta chains follows, all from one sample in a study of blood T cells in healthy people across ages. TCRdb recomputed calls from the 5' RACE reads with MiXCR, one row per CDR3 protein. The sample has roughly 730,000 distinct CDR3 sequences, more than 55% seen once. Sequencing used blood. These receptors all stem from a man aged 35-49 years in good health. The CDR3 runs from the conserved cysteine through the conserved F or W. The D gene is left open where the match is weak. Rows may omit the clone size; those that give it use once, few, many or a size class.

V: TRBV6-2/TRBV6-3; J: TRBJ2-5; D: -; size: few; length: 16; CDR3: CASSYRRTDLWETQYF; DNA: TGTGCCAGCAGTTACCGGCGTACAGACTTATGGGAGACCCAGTACTTC
V: TRBV11-1; J: TRBJ2-3; D: -; size: -; length: 15; CDR3: CASSLDGPSTDTQYF; DNA: TGTGCCAGCAGCTTGGACGGACCTAGCACAGATACGCAGTATTTT
V: TRBV12-3/TRBV12-4; J: TRBJ1-5; D: TRBD1; size: -; length: 16; CDR3: CASSFGGTGLTQPQHF; DNA: TGTGCCAGCAGTTTCGGAGGGACAGGGTTGACTCAGCCCCAGCATTTT
V: TRBV10-3; J: TRBJ1-2; D: TRBD1; size: -; length: 15; CDR3: CAISGKDRGEYGYTF; DNA: TGTGCCATCAGTGGAAAGGACAGGGGCGAGTATGGCTACACCTTC
V: TRBV20-1; J: TRBJ2-3; D: -; size: few; length: 15; CDR3: CSARGDPAYTDTQYF; DNA: TGCAGTGCTAGAGGGGATCCGGCCTACACAGATACGCAGTATTTT
V: TRBV12-3/TRBV12-4; J: TRBJ2-4; D: -; size: few; length: 13; CDR3: CASSFGRENIQYF; DNA: TGTGCCAGCAGTTTTGGCAGGGAAAACATTCAGTACTTC
V: TRBV24-1; J: TRBJ2-5; D: -; size: -; length: 14; CDR3: CATSDNGGIRTQYF; DNA: TGTGCCACCAGTGATAATGGGGGAATACGGACCCAGTACTTC
V: TRBV5-4; J: TRBJ2-1; D: -; size: -; length: 12; CDR3: CACSKVNNEQFF; DNA: TGTGCCTGCAGCAAGGTTAACAATGAGCAGTTCTTC
V: TRBV14; J: TRBJ2-1; D: -; size: -; length: 14; CDR3: CASTEIGESNEQFF; DNA: TGTGCCAGCACCGAAATCGGGGAGAGTAATGAGCAGTTCTTC
V: TRBV12-3/TRBV12-4; J: TRBJ1-1; D: -; size: -; length: 13; CDR3: CASSFQADTEAFF; DNA: TGTGCCAGCAGTTTTCAGGCGGACACTGAAGCTTTCTTT
V: TRBV6-5; J: TRBJ2-7; D: -; size: -; length: 13; CDR3: CASSAGQLYEQYF; DNA: TGTGCCAGCAGCGCCGGACAGCTCTACGAGCAGTACTTC
V: TRBV29-1; J: TRBJ2-6; D: -; size: -; length: 13; CDR3: CSVEPSGANVLTF; DNA: TGCAGCGTTGAGCCCAGCGGGGCCAACGTCCTGACTTTC
V: TRBV11-3; J: TRBJ2-3; D: -; size: -; length: 16; CDR3: CASSLVGQKSTDTQYF; DNA: TGTGCCAGCAGCCTTGTCGGACAGAAAAGCACAGATACGCAGTATTTT
V: TRBV27; J: TRBJ1-4; D: -; size: -; length: 13; CDR3: CASRRAASEKLFF; DNA: TGTGCCAGCCGACGGGCAGCTTCTGAAAAACTGTTTTTT
V: TRBV7-9; J: TRBJ1-2; D: -; size: -; length: 14; CDR3: CASSFPRGSYGYTF; DNA: TGTGCCAGCAGCTTCCCCCGGGGTTCCTATGGCTACACCTTC
V: TRBV6-5; J: TRBJ2-1; D: -; size: -; length: 14; CDR3: CASSYGLDINEQFF; DNA: TGTGCCAGCAGTTACGGTCTTGATATCAATGAGCAGTTCTTC
V: TRBV7-9; J: TRBJ2-7; D: -; size: -; length: 15; CDR3: CASSLGDQRSYEQYF; DNA: TGTGCCAGCAGCTTAGGAGATCAGCGCTCCTACGAGCAGTACTTC
V: TRBV4-2; J: TRBJ2-5; D: -; size: -; length: 17; CDR3: CASSQEVVGWSQETQYF; DNA: TGTGCCAGCAGCCAAGAAGTGGTCGGATGGTCCCAAGAGACCCAGTACTTC
V: TRBV7-6; J: TRBJ2-6; D: -; size: -; length: 18; CDR3: CASSLDGKRVSGANVLTF; DNA: TGTGCCAGCAGCTTAGACGGCAAAAGGGTCTCTGGGGCCAACGTCCTGACTTTC
V: TRBV3-1; J: TRBJ1-5; D: -; size: -; length: 17; CDR3: CASSQSLRGRDDQPQHF; DNA: TGTGCCAGCAGCCAATCCTTACGGGGCAGGGATGATCAGCCCCAGCATTTT
V: TRBV5-6; J: TRBJ2-1; D: -; size: -; length: 16; CDR3: CASSSQGLSSYNEQFF; DNA: TGTGCCAGCAGCTCCCAGGGGTTAAGCTCCTACAATGAGCAGTTCTTC
V: TRBV6-6; J: TRBJ2-5; D: TRBD2; size: -; length: 15; CDR3: CASRPPSGIRNEQYF; DNA: TGTGCCAGCAGGCCGCCTAGCGGGATTCGTAATGAGCAGTACTTC
V: TRBV29-1; J: TRBJ2-1; D: TRBD2; size: -; length: 13; CDR3: CSVVSGGYNEQFF; DNA: TGCAGCGTCGTGAGCGGGGGGTACAATGAGCAGTTCTTC
V: TRBV10-3; J: TRBJ2-4; D: TRBD1; size: -; length: 17; CDR3: CAISEPTNGQGKNIQYF; DNA: TGTGCCATCAGTGAGCCGACCAACGGACAGGGCAAAAACATTCAGTACTTC
V: TRBV20-1; J: TRBJ2-5; D: -; size: -; length: 14; CDR3: CSARITPNPETQYF; DNA: TGCAGTGCTCGGATAACACCAAACCCCGAGACCCAGTACTTC
V: TRBV2; J: TRBJ1-1; D: -; size: -; length: 13; CDR3: CASSEVRQHEAFF; DNA: TGTGCCAGCAGTGAGGTTCGGCAGCATGAAGCTTTCTTT
V: TRBV7-6; J: TRBJ2-5; D: TRBD1; size: once; length: 14; CDR3: CASSLPGQPFQQYF; DNA: TGTGCCAGCAGCTTACCGGGACAGCCTTTCCAGCAGTACTTC
V: TRBV6-1; J: TRBJ2-5; D: -; size: once; length: 12; CDR3: CASSERQETQYF; DNA: TGTGCCAGCAGTGAACGACAAGAGACCCAGTACTTC
V: TRBV15; J: TRBJ1-2; D: -; size: -; length: 15; CDR3: CAASREQAVGGGYTF; DNA: TGTGCCGCCAGCAGAGAACAGGCCGTGGGGGGTGGCTACACCTTC
V: TRBV4-2; J: TRBJ2-5; D: TRBD2; size: few; length: 17; CDR3: CASSQLTTSGSQETQYF; DNA: TGTGCCAGCAGCCAACTTACGACTAGCGGGTCCCAAGAGACCCAGTACTTC
V: TRBV27; J: TRBJ2-5; D: TRBD2; size: -; length: 17; CDR3: CASSFKSSGSLMETQYF; DNA: TGTGCCAGCAGTTTTAAATCTAGCGGGAGTCTTATGGAGACCCAGTACTTC
V: TRBV15; J: TRBJ2-3; D: TRBD2; size: -; length: 16; CDR3: CATSRGGTSGTDTQYF; DNA: TGTGCCACCAGCAGAGGTGGGACTAGCGGCACAGATACGCAGTATTTT
V: TRBV28; J: TRBJ2-7; D: -; size: -; length: 13; CDR3: CASTSTWPYEQYF; DNA: TGTGCCAGTACCTCGACTTGGCCCTACGAGCAGTACTTC
V: TRBV3-1; J: TRBJ2-7; D: TRBD2; size: -; length: 18; CDR3: CASSPAPIRGSGVYEQYF; DNA: TGTGCCAGCAGCCCCGCCCCGATTCGAGGTAGCGGGGTCTACGAGCAGTACTTC
V: TRBV28; J: TRBJ2-7; D: -; size: -; length: 16; CDR3: CASSTISLGYDYEQYF; DNA: TGTGCCAGCAGTACGATTTCACTCGGGTACGACTACGAGCAGTACTTC
V: TRBV15; J: TRBJ2-5; D: -; size: -; length: 14; CDR3: CATSRDRGWETQYF; DNA: TGTGCCACCAGCAGAGATAGAGGGTGGGAGACCCAGTACTTC
V: TRBV20-1; J: TRBJ2-1; D: TRBD1; size: -; length: 18; CDR3: CSARVPYGTGEDYNEQFF; DNA: TGCAGTGCTAGAGTTCCCTACGGGACAGGGGAAGACTACAATGAGCAGTTCTTC
V: TRBV4-1; J: TRBJ2-7; D: TRBD1; size: -; length: 18; CDR3: CASSQNGDRADISYEQYF; DNA: TGCGCCAGCAGCCAAAATGGAGACAGGGCGGATATATCCTACGAGCAGTACTTC
V: TRBV20-1; J: TRBJ2-7; D: -; size: -; length: 14; CDR3: CSAHWGDPHNEQYF; DNA: TGCAGTGCCCACTGGGGGGACCCTCACAATGAGCAGTACTTC
V: TRBV25-1; J: TRBJ2-5; D: -; size: -; length: 16; CDR3: CASSDYRDGVKETQYF; DNA: TGTGCCAGCAGTGACTACCGGGACGGCGTGAAAGAGACCCAGTACTTC
V: TRBV5-6; J: TRBJ2-4; D: -; size: -; length: 12; CDR3: CASSFTKNIQYF; DNA: TGTGCCAGCAGCTTTACCAAAAACATTCAGTACTTC
V: TRBV7-2; J: TRBJ2-4; D: -; size: -; length: 16; CDR3: CASSPRRGLAKNIQYF; DNA: TGTGCCAGCAGCCCCCGGAGGGGCCTAGCCAAAAACATTCAGTACTTC
V: TRBV20-1; J: TRBJ2-1; D: TRBD2; size: -; length: 21; CDR3: CSASGTGLGINLAGGPDEQFF; DNA: TGCAGTGCTAGTGGGACAGGGCTGGGAATAAACCTAGCGGGAGGGCCAGATGAGCAGTTCTTC
V: TRBV29-1; J: TRBJ2-5; D: TRBD1; size: once; length: 15; CDR3: CSVVPGPGGLETQYF; DNA: TGCAGCGTTGTCCCCGGGCCAGGGGGCTTAGAGACCCAGTACTTC
V: TRBV11-2; J: TRBJ2-1; D: TRBD2; size: few; length: 16; CDR3: CASSWRASGRYNEQFF; DNA: TGTGCCAGCAGCTGGCGGGCTAGCGGGAGATATAATGAGCAGTTCTTC
V: TRBV10-2; J: TRBJ2-1; D: -; size: few; length: 15; CDR3: CASSEGRSIYNEQFF; DNA: TGCGCCAGCAGTGAGGGACGGAGCATCTACAATGAGCAGTTCTTC
V: TRBV6-2/TRBV6-3; J: TRBJ2-3; D: TRBD1; size: -; length: 14; CDR3: CASSAGTGVDTQYF; DNA: TGTGCCAGCAGTGCCGGGACAGGGGTAGATACGCAGTATTTT
V: TRBV27; J: TRBJ2-1; D: TRBD2; size: few; length: 19; CDR3: CASSFSSLVKREGQDEQFF; DNA: TGTGCCAGCAGTTTTTCTTCGTTAGTCAAGCGGGAGGGCCAGGATGAGCAGTTCTTC
V: TRBV4-1; J: TRBJ2-1; D: TRBD2; size: few; length: 19; CDR3: CASSPGKLSGRFTENEQFF; DNA: TGCGCCAGCAGCCCCGGGAAGCTTAGCGGGAGGTTCACCGAGAATGAGCAGTTCTTC
V: TRBV7-2; J: TRBJ2-3; D: -; size: -; length: 15; CDR3: CASSIRDGATDTQYF; DNA: TGTGCCAGCAGCATAAGGGACGGCGCCACAGATACGCAGTATTTT
V: TRBV12-3/TRBV12-4; J: TRBJ2-5; D: -; size: -; length: 12; CDR3: CATRGYQETQYF; DNA: TGTGCCACAAGGGGGTACCAAGAGACCCAGTACTTC
V: TRBV5-1; J: TRBJ2-1; D: -; size: -; length: 15; CDR3: CASKSGTSSYNEQFF; DNA: TGCGCCAGCAAGTCCGGGACCAGCTCCTACAATGAGCAGTTCTTC
V: TRBV9; J: TRBJ2-3; D: -; size: -; length: 15; CDR3: CASSVVRGGTDTQYF; DNA: TGTGCCAGCAGCGTAGTCAGGGGTGGCACAGATACGCAGTATTTT
V: TRBV2; J: TRBJ2-3; D: -; size: few; length: 13; CDR3: CASSFDNTDTQYF; DNA: TGTGCCAGCAGTTTCGACAACACAGATACGCAGTATTTT
V: TRBV28; J: TRBJ2-1; D: -; size: once; length: 15; CDR3: CAGSLLGGEYNEQFF; DNA: TGTGCCGGCAGTTTGTTGGGGGGCGAGTACAATGAGCAGTTCTTC
V: TRBV7-6; J: TRBJ1-2; D: -; size: many; length: 12; CDR3: CATSTGSEGYTF; DNA: TGTGCCACTTCGACAGGCTCCGAAGGCTACACCTTC
V: TRBV4-1; J: TRBJ2-1; D: TRBD2; size: few; length: 16; CDR3: CASSPVRTSGGNEQFF; DNA: TGCGCCAGCAGCCCGGTCCGGACTAGCGGGGGCAATGAGCAGTTCTTC
V: TRBV4-3; J: TRBJ2-7; D: TRBD1; size: -; length: 15; CDR3: CASSRGQGGDYEQYF; DNA: TGCGCCAGCAGCCGGGGACAGGGAGGAGATTACGAGCAGTACTTC